This record covers a single T cell receptor (beta chain). Its specificity is not known. The sample comes from a study of T cell repertoires and HLA-DP antigens. V was clipped by 5 bases and J by 1 base, with 8 bases between them. The CDR3 spans 13 residues. Per germline, CDR1 SGHTA and CDR2 FQGNSA. Clones were read by immunoSEQ multiplex PCR, and TCRdb kept only the in-frame ones, dropping some. Seen here are some 110,000 clones, nearly 95% observed once, and the top ten hold 0.25% to 0.3%. Sequencing was done on a sample of CD4+ T cells from PBMCs. The sequence was collected from a young woman in good health and CMV-seronegative. The chain combines TRBV7-2 with TRBJ1-1; weak D call: TRBD1 (6 bases). CDR3 sequence reads: CASSAGQNTEAFF. In DNA form, the CDR3 reads TGTGCCAGCAGCGCGGGACAGAACACTGAAGCTTTCTTT.